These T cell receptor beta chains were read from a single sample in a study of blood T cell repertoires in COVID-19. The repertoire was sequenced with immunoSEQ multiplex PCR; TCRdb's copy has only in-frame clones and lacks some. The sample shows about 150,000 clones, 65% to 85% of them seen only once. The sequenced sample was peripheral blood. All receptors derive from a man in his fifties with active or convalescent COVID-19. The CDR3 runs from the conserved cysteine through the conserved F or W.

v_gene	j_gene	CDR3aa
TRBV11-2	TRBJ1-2	CASSFDIFYGYTF
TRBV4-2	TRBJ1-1	CAAGPGVAEAFF
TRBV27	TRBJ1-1	CASRKYRDTEAFF
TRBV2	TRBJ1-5	CASRYDSPNQPQHF
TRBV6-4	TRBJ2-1	CASSDPRRAYFRDEQFF
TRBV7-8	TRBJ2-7	CASSEMTRGWQEQYF
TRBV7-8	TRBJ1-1	CASSSTDRVFTEAFF
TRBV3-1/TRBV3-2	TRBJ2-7	CASSQVRESYEQYF
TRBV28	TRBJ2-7	CASSSIPSDRDLSYEQYF
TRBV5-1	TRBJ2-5	CASSPGQGGQETQYF
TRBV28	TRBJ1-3	CASSLGQTSGNTIYF
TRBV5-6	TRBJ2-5	CASSSTGGGETQYF
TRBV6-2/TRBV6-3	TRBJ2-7	CASSYLAGTYEQYF
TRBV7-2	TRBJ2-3	CASRGALRGRTDTQYF
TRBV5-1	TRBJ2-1	CASSLDGRNYNEQFF
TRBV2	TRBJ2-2	CASSRLAGGAGELFF
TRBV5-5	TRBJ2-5	CASSLAQLQETQYF
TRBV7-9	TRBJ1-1	CASYRGNTEAFF
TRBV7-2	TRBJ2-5	CASSPPSGPGETQYF
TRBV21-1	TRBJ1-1	CASSRKDGVEKAFF
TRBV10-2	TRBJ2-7	CASSVGTGPGEQYF
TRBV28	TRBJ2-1	CASSRRDRGRNEQFF
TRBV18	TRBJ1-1	CASSPGHLNTEAFF
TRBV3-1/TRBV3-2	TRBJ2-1	CASSLKLVAGGYNEQFF
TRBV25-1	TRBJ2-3	CASSGEGGADTQYF
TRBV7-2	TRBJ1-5	CASSLAGGSNQPQHF
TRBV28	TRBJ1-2	CASSLDRAPGYTF
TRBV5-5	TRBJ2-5	CASSFGIRGLQETQYF
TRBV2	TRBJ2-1	CASYRDRGLGEQFF
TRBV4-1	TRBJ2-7	CASSLGTSGLDEQYF
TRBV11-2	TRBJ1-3	CASSPDSRSGNTIYF
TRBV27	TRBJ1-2	CASSWSYAANYGYTF
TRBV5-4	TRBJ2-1	CASSLTVLAGNEQFF
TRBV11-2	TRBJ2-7	CASSAGQGATYEQYF
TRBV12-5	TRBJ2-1	CASGLVEMGLSYNEQFF
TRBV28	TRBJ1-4	CASSTPTGDENEKLFF
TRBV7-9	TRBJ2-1	CASSSIEQFF
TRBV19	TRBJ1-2	CASGLGTGGRGYTF
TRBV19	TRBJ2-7	CASSTGTSLAYEQYF
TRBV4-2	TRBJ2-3	CASSGVGGEDTQYF
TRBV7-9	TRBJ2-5	CASSLGQPASETQYF
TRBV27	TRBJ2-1	CASSLTSGLGAYNEQFF
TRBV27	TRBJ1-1	CASSTPRQGVMNTEAFF